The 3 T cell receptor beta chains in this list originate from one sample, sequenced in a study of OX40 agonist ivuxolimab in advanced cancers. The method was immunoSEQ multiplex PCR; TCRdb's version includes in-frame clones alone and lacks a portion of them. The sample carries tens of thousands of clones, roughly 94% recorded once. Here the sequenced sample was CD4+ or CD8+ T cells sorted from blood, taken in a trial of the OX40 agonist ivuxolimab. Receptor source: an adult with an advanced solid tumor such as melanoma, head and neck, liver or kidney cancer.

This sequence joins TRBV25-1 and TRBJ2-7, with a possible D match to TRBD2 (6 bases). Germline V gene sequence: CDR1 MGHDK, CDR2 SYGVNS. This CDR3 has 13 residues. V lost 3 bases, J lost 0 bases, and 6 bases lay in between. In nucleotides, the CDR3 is TGTGCCAGCAGTGAGCGGGGCTCCTACGAGCAGTACTTC. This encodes CASSERGSYEQYF.

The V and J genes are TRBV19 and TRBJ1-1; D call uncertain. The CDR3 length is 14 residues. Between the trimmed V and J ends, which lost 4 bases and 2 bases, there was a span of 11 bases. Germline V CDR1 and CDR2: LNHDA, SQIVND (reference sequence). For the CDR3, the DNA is TGTGCCAGTAGTACGGGAGAGATTAACACTGAAGCTTTCTTT. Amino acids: CASSTGEINTEAFF.

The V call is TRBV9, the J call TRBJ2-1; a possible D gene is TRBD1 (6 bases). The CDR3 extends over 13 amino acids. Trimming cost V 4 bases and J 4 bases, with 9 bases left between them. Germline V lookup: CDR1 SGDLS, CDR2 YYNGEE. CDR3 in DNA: TGTGCCAGCAGCCCCAGGGGTTACAATGAGCAGTTCTTC. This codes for CASSPRGYNEQFF.